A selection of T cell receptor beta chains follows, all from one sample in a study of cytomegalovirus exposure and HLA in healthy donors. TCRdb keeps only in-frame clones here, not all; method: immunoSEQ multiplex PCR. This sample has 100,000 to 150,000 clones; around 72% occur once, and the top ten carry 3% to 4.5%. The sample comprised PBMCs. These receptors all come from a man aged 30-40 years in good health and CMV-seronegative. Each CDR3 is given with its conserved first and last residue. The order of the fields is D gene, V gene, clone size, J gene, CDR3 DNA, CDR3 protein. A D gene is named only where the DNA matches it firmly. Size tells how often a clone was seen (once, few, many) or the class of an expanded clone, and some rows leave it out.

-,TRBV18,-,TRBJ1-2,TGTGCCAGCTCATCCACGGGACGGAGGGATATTCGGGATGGTGGCTACACCTTC,CASSSTGRRDIRDGGYTF
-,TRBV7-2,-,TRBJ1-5,TGTGCCAGCAGCCGGAGATATAGCAATCAGCCCCAGCATTTT,CASSRRYSNQPQHF
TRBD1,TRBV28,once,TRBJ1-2,TGTGCCAGCAGTTTATCTTTTGGGACAGGGAACGGCTACACCTTC,CASSLSFGTGNGYTF
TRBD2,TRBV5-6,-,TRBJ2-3,TGTGCCAGGAGCGGGGGGGCCCATACGCAGTATTTT,CARSGGAHTQYF
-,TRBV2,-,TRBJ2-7,TGTGCCAGCAGTGAGGCCGGGGGCGAGCAGTACTTC,CASSEAGGEQYF
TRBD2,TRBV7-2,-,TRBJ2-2,TGTGCCAGCAGTCCAAGACTAGCCGGGCCCGGGGAGCTGTTTTTT,CASSPRLAGPGELFF
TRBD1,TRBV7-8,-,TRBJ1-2,TGTGCCAGCAGCTTAGAGGGGGACAGTTATGGCTACACCTTC,CASSLEGDSYGYTF
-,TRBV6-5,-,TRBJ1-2,TGTGCCAGCAGTTACTCGGATCGGGGGGGCGTTTCTGGCTACACCTTC,CASSYSDRGGVSGYTF
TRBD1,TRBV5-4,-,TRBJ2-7,TGTGCCAGCAGCCCGAAGGGACAGGGGTCCTACGAGCAGTACTTC,CASSPKGQGSYEQYF
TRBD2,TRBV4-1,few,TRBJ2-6,TGCGCCAGCAGCCAAGGGGGGGGACGGATCTCTGGGGCCAACGTCCTGACTTTC,CASSQGGGRISGANVLTF
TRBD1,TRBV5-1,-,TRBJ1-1,TGCGCCAGCAGCTTGAGCTCATCAGGGGGCGGGACTGAAGCTTTCTTT,CASSLSSSGGGTEAFF
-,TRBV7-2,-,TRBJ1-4,TGTGCCAGCAGCTTATTTAGTGAAAAACTGTTTTTT,CASSLFSEKLFF
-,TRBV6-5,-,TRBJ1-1,TGTGCCAGCAGTTACTCGGGGAGGAACACTGAAGCTTTCTTT,CASSYSGRNTEAFF
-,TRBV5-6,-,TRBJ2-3,TGTGCCAGCAGCTCTGGAATAGCGGCACTCACAGATACGCAGTATTTT,CASSSGIAALTDTQYF
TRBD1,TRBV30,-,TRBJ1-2,TGTGCCTGGAGTGCGGGGCTGACAGGGGTGGAGGACTATGGCTACACCTTC,CAWSAGLTGVEDYGYTF
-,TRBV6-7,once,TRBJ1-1,TGTGCCAGCACCCCCCCCGAGGACACTGAAGCTTTCTTT,CASTPPEDTEAFF
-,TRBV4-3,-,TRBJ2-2,TGCGCCAGCAGCCAATTTAGCGGCGGGGAGCTGTTTTTT,CASSQFSGGELFF
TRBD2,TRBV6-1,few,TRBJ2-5,TGTGCCAGCAGTGCAAAGCGGGGGTCCTCACCAAGAGAGACCCAGTACTTC,CASSAKRGSSPRETQYF
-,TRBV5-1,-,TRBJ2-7,TGCGCCAGCAGCTTGGCCCAGTTCATTGTTACGACACAGAATAACTACGAGCAGTACTTC,CASSLAQFIVTTQNNYEQYF
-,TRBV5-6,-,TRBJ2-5,TGTGCCAGCAGCTTTGGGCAGGTTTTGTTAGAGACCCAGTACTTC,CASSFGQVLLETQYF
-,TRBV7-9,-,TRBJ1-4,TGTGCCAGCGGGGGTGTAGGGGGGGATGAAAAACTGTTTTTT,CASGGVGGDEKLFF
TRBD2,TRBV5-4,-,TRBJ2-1,TGTGCCAGCAGCTTGGGGGGCGGGGACTACTACAATGAGCAGTTCTTC,CASSLGGGDYYNEQFF